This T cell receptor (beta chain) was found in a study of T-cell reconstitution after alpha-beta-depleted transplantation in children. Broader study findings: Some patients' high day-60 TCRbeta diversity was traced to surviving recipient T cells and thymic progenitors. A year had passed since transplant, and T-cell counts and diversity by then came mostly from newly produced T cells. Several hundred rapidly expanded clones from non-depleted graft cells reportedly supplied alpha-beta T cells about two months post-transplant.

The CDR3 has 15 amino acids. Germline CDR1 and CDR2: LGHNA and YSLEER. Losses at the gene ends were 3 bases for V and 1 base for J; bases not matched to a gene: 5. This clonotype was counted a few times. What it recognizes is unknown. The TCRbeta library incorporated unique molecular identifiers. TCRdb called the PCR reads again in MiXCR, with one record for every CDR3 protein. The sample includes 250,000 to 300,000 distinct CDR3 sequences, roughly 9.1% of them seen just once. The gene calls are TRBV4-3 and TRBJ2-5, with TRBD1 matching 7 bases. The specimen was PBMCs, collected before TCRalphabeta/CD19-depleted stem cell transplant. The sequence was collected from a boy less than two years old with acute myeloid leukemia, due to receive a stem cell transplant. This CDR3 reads CASSHGTAPQETQYF. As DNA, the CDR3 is TGCGCCAGCAGCCACGGGACAGCGCCCCAAGAGACCCAGTACTTC.